A selection of T cell receptor beta chains follows, all from one sample in a study of cytomegalovirus exposure and HLA in healthy donors. Libraries were prepared by immunoSEQ multiplex PCR; TCRdb keeps only in-frame clonotypes and omits some of them. The sample carries more than 85,000 clones, approximately 89% recorded once. The sample comprised PBMCs. The receptors derive from a woman aged 18 to 35 in good health and CMV-seronegative. The CDR3 runs from the conserved cysteine through the conserved F or W. The order of the fields is D gene, V gene, clone size, J gene, CDR3 protein, CDR3 DNA. D genes are given only for firm matches. Not every row has a clone size; where given, it reads once, few, many or a size class.

TRBD2	TRBV11-3	-	TRBJ2-1	CASSLGTSGDNEQFF	TGTGCCAGCAGCCTAGGGACTAGCGGGGACAATGAGCAGTTCTTC
TRBD1	TRBV19	-	TRBJ1-4	CASRGQGNEKLFF	TGTGCCAGTAGAGGACAGGGTAATGAAAAACTGTTTTTT
TRBD1	TRBV10-1	-	TRBJ1-1	CASSESTGANSVGTEAFF	TGCGCCAGCAGTGAGTCGACAGGGGCCAACTCCGTGGGCACTGAAGCTTTCTTT
-	TRBV7-9	few	TRBJ2-1	CASTAGSSYNEQFF	TGTGCCAGCACGGCGGGAAGCTCCTACAATGAGCAGTTCTTC
TRBD2	TRBV27	once	TRBJ2-1	CASSLWTSGSRNEQFF	TGTGCCAGCAGTTTATGGACTAGCGGGAGTAGGAATGAGCAGTTCTTC
TRBD2	TRBV28	-	TRBJ2-7	CASSTGGRNEQYF	TGTGCCAGCAGTACGGGAGGAAGGAACGAGCAGTACTTC
-	TRBV19	few	TRBJ1-1	CASSPVDSRTTEAFF	TGTGCCAGTAGTCCGGTCGACAGTCGAACGACTGAAGCTTTCTTT
-	TRBV10-3	-	TRBJ1-1	CAISVGGSSLAFF	TGTGCCATCAGTGTGGGAGGGAGCTCCTTGGCCTTCTTT
TRBD1	TRBV7-6	-	TRBJ1-2	CASSSTEGPGQGSGYTF	TGTGCCAGCAGCTCAACCGAAGGCCCGGGACAGGGCTCTGGCTACACCTTC
TRBD2	TRBV2	-	TRBJ2-1	CASSRTSGKVYEQFF	TGTGCCAGCAGCAGGACTAGCGGGAAAGTCTATGAGCAGTTCTTC
TRBD1	TRBV28	-	TRBJ2-7	CASSPEDRGATSYEQYF	TGTGCCAGCAGTCCGGAGGACAGGGGGGCCACCTCCTACGAGCAGTACTTC
TRBD2	TRBV6-1	-	TRBJ2-1	CASSDLRTSGRANEQFF	TGTGCCAGCAGTGACCTTCGGACTAGCGGGAGGGCCAATGAGCAGTTCTTC
-	TRBV6-1	-	TRBJ2-7	CASRADSSYEQYF	TGTGCCAGCCGAGCGGACAGCTCCTACGAGCAGTACTTC
TRBD1	TRBV2	-	TRBJ1-2	CASRGLTGAQGYGYTF	TGTGCCAGCAGGGGACTTACAGGGGCCCAGGGCTATGGCTACACCTTC
-	TRBV30	-	TRBJ1-4	CAWCRGSLGEKLFF	TGTGCCTGGTGTCGTGGGAGCCTTGGGGAAAAACTGTTTTTT
TRBD1	TRBV7-9	once	TRBJ1-6	CASSPTDSGPGGSPLHF	TGTGCCAGCAGCCCAACCGATTCCGGTCCAGGGGGTTCACCCCTCCACTTT
TRBD1	TRBV30	few	TRBJ2-7	CAWRTGQGAYEQYF	TGTGCCTGGAGGACGGGACAGGGGGCCTACGAGCAGTACTTC
TRBD1	TRBV11-2	-	TRBJ2-7	CASSSFSDRAYEQYF	TGTGCCAGCAGCTCTTTCTCAGACAGGGCCTACGAGCAGTACTTC
TRBD1	TRBV30	-	TRBJ1-5	CAWTTGVLSNQPQHF	TGTGCCTGGACCACAGGGGTTTTGAGCAATCAGCCCCAGCATTTT
-	TRBV28	-	TRBJ1-1	CASRGPYPFF	TGTGCCAGCAGGGGGCCCTACCCTTTCTTT
TRBD1	TRBV11-2	-	TRBJ1-2	CASSWDRGRSKGYTF	TGTGCCAGCAGCTGGGACAGGGGGCGTAGTAAGGGCTACACCTTC
-	TRBV29-1	-	TRBJ2-7	CSVRRDSEGEQYF	TGCAGCGTCCGCCGCGACAGTGAAGGAGAGCAGTACTTC
-	TRBV27	-	TRBJ2-1	CASSLLWSGGEQFF	TGTGCCAGCAGTTTACTTTGGTCAGGAGGTGAGCAGTTCTTC
-	TRBV10-3	once	TRBJ1-3	CAIAPGNPISGNTIYF	TGTGCCATCGCACCCGGGAACCCAATCTCTGGAAACACCATATATTTT
TRBD1	TRBV28	-	TRBJ1-1	CASSLYEGQGTNTEAFF	TGTGCCAGCAGTTTATATGAGGGACAGGGTACGAACACTGAAGCTTTCTTT
TRBD1	TRBV13	-	TRBJ1-1	CASSSGQGPEAFF	TGTGCCAGCAGCTCCGGACAGGGGCCTGAAGCTTTCTTT
TRBD1	TRBV6-6	-	TRBJ2-7	CASSYSGTGNEQYF	TGTGCCAGCAGTTACTCGGGGACAGGGAACGAGCAGTACTTC
-	TRBV29-1	-	TRBJ2-5	CSVGRLLQETQYF	TGCAGCGTCGGAAGACTACTCCAAGAGACCCAGTACTTC